The clone carrying this TCR beta chain was counted a single time. V shed 1 base, J shed 8 bases, and the junction held 7 bases outside the gene matches. The length of the CDR3 is 15 residues. The germline V gene encodes CDR1 SGHVS and CDR2 FQNEAQ. The sample comes from a study of blood T cell repertoires in COVID-19. Study background: Both acute and convalescent COVID-19 samples were obtained from the United States, Italy and Spain. Sample material is recorded as cDNA or gDNA derived from T cells, B-cell-depleted T cells, or PBMCs.

In the authors' methods: By means of reference gene primer amplification, nucleated cell counts were estimated. Profiling relied on immunoSEQ multiplex PCR, and the TCRdb table lists in-frame clones only, not all of them. That table is the source of V, J and clone size, and D and trimming were worked out from the DNA. The sample yields 120,000 or so clones, 88% seen once. The chain has TRBV7-8 and TRBJ2-1; 8 bases map to TRBD2. The clonotype was recovered from a human donor in a cohort sampled during active COVID-19. Sequences were obtained from peripheral blood. CDR3 residues: CASSLDPAGAHEQFF. The CDR3, as DNA: TGTGCCAGCAGCTTAGACCCAGCGGGGGCGCATGAGCAGTTCTTC.